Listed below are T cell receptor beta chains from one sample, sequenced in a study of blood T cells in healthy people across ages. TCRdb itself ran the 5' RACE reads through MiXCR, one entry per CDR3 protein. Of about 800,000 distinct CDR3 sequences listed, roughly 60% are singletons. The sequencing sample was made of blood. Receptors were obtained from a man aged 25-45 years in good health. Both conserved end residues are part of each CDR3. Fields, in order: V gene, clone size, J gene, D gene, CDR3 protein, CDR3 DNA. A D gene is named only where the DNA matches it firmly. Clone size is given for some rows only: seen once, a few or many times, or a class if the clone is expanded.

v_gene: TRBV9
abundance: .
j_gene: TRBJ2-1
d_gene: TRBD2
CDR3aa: CASSVAKGSGRYNEQFF
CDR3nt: TGTGCCAGCAGCGTAGCTAAGGGTAGCGGGCGGTACAATGAGCAGTTCTTC

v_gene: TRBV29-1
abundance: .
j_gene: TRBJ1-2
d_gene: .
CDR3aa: CSVEDRTVGGYTF
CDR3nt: TGCAGCGTTGAAGACCGGACAGTCGGGGGCTACACCTTC

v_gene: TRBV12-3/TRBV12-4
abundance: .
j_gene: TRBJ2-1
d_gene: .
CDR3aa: CASSLWSPYMDSNEQFF
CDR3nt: TGTGCCAGCAGTTTATGGTCCCCTTACATGGATTCCAATGAGCAGTTCTTC

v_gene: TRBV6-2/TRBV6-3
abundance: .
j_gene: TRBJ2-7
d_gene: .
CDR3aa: CASSYWLYEQYF
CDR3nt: TGTGCCAGCAGTTACTGGCTCTACGAGCAGTACTTC

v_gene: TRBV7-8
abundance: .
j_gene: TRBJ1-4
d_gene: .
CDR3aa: CASGTAGDKLFF
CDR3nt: TGTGCCAGCGGGACCGCGGGGGATAAACTGTTTTTT

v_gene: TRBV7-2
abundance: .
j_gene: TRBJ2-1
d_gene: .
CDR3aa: CASSLGRAPSYNEQFF
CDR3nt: TGTGCCAGCAGCTTAGGGAGAGCCCCCTCGTACAATGAGCAGTTCTTC

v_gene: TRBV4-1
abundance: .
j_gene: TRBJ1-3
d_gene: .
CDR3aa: CASRGPGASGFSGNTIYF
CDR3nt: TGCGCCAGCAGAGGTCCAGGGGCTTCGGGATTCTCCGGAAACACCATATATTTT

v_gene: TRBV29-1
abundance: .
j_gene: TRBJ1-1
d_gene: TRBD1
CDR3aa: CSSMTGGNTEAFF
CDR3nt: TGCAGCTCAATGACAGGGGGGAACACTGAAGCTTTCTTT

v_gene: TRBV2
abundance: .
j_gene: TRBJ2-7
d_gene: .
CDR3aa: CASSIRDKTSEQYF
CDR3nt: TGTGCCAGCAGTATACGGGACAAAACTTCCGAGCAGTACTTC

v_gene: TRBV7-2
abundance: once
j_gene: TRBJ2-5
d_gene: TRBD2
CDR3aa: CASSLEASGRYGQYF
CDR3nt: TGTGCCAGCAGCTTAGAGGCTAGCGGGAGATATGGGCAGTACTTC

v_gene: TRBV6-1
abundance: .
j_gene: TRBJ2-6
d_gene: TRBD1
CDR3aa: CASSRTGQGASGANVLTF
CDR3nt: TGTGCCAGCAGTAGAACGGGACAGGGGGCGTCTGGGGCCAACGTCCTGACTTTC

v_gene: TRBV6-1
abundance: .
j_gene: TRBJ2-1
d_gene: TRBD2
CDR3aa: CASSKPGLAGGSSYNEQFF
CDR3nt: TGTGCCAGCAGTAAACCGGGACTAGCGGGAGGGAGCTCCTACAATGAGCAGTTCTTC

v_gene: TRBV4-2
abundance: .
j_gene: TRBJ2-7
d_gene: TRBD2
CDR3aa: CASSQPTESGGPTEQYF
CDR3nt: TGTGCCAGCAGCCAACCCACGGAGAGCGGGGGACCGACCGAGCAGTACTTC

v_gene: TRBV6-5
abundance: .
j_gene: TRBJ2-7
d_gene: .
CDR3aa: CASSYGQGFYEQYF
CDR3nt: TGTGCCAGCAGTTACGGCCAGGGCTTCTACGAGCAGTACTTC

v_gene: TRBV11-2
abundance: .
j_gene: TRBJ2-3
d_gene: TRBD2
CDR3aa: CASSPTLSGGVTDTQYF
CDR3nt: TGTGCCAGCAGCCCTACCCTTAGCGGGGGGGTCACAGATACGCAGTATTTT

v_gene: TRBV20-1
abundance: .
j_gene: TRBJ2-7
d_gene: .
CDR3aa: CSARGGPREQYF
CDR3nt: TGCAGTGCTAGAGGGGGCCCGAGGGAGCAGTACTTC

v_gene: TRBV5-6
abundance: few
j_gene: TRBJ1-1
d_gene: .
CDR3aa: CASSLAHTEAFF
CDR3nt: TGTGCCAGCAGCTTGGCCCATACTGAAGCTTTCTTT

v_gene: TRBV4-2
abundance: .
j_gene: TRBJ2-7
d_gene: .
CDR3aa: CTSSLTNREQYF
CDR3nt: TGTACCAGCAGCCTGACGAACCGCGAGCAGTACTTC

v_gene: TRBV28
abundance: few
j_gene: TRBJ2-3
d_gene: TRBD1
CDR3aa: CASRELRDRRTDTQYF
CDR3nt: TGTGCCAGCAGAGAACTACGGGACAGGCGCACAGATACGCAGTATTTT

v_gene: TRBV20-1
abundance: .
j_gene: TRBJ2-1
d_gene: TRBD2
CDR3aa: CSARLAGSSYNEQFF
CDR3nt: TGCAGTGCTCGGCTAGCGGGCAGCTCCTACAATGAGCAGTTCTTC

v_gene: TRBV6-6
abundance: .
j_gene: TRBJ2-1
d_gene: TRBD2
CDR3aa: CASSSGLAGVDNEQFF
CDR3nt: TGTGCCAGCAGTTCCGGACTAGCGGGAGTCGACAATGAGCAGTTCTTC

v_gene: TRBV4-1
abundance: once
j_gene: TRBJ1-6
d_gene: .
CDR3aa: CASSQDSGYNSPLHF
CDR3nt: TGCGCCAGCAGTCAAGATTCAGGGTATAATTCACCCCTCCACTTT

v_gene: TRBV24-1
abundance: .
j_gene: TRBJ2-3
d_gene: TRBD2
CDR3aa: CATSALTSGNTDTQYF
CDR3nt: TGTGCCACCAGTGCTCTTACTAGCGGCAACACAGATACGCAGTATTTT

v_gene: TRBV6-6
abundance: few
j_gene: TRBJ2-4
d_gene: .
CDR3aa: CASSSGQQNIQYF
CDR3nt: TGTGCCAGCAGCAGCGGGCAACAAAACATTCAGTACTTC

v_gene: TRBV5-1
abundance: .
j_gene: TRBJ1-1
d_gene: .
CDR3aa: CASSLEGRGALKAFF
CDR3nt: TGCGCCAGCAGTCTGGAGGGCCGCGGGGCTCTCAAAGCTTTCTTT

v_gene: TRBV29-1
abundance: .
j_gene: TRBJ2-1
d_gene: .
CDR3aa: CSARRGLGEQFF
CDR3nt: TGCAGCGCCCGAAGAGGGTTGGGGGAGCAGTTCTTC

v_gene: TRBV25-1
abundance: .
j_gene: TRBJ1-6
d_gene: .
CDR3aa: CASSEAKMMTPLHF
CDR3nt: TGTGCCAGCAGTGAGGCAAAGATGATGACACCCCTCCACTTT

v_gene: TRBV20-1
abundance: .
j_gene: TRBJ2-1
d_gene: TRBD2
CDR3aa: CSARGLAGSSYNEQFF
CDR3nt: TGCAGTGCTAGAGGACTAGCGGGCAGCTCCTACAATGAGCAGTTCTTC

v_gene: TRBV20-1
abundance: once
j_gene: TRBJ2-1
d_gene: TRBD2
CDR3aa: CSAREVTSGYNEQFF
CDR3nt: TGCAGTGCTAGAGAAGTAACTAGCGGCTACAATGAGCAGTTCTTC

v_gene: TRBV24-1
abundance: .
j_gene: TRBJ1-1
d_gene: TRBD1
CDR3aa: CAASGTGNEAFF
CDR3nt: TGTGCCGCCTCAGGGACAGGGAATGAAGCTTTCTTT